What follows describes a single TCR beta chain. CDR3 length: 14 residues. V lost 3 bases and J 2 bases, leaving 10 bases between the germline ends. The germline V gene has CDR1 MNHEY and CDR2 SVGAGI. Authors' processing steps: Cell counts per sample came from amplifying reference gene primers. The repertoire was sequenced with immunoSEQ multiplex PCR; TCRdb's copy has only in-frame clones and lacks some. V and J calls and clone size are given by that table; D and trimming were obtained from the DNA. This table holds approximately 230,000 clones, approximately 86% found once. This sample stems from a study of blood T cell repertoires in COVID-19. Study information: PBMCs, B-cell-depleted T cells, or T cells provided the cDNA or gDNA that made up the material.

Input material: peripheral blood. The TCR sequence derives from a woman aged 80 or over with active or convalescent COVID-19. This chain links TRBV6-5 with TRBJ1-1; unclear D gene. CDR3 region: CASSYKSPNTEAFF. DNA of the CDR3: TGTGCCAGCAGTTATAAGAGTCCTAACACTGAAGCTTTCTTT.